Each of the 23 T cell receptor beta chains below was sequenced from the same sample in a study of blood T cell repertoires in COVID-19. Profiled with immunoSEQ multiplex PCR; TCRdb holds only in-frame clones, not every one. The sample lists roughly 100,000 clones; roughly 90% were seen once. The sequencing sample was made of peripheral blood. These TCRs come from a woman aged 55-70 years with acute or convalescent COVID-19.

Here the CDR3 DNA reads TGTGCCAGTAGTCTCAGCGGGAGCAATGAGCAGTTCTTC. Protein: CASSLSGSNEQFF. The V gene is TRBV19, the J gene TRBJ2-1; TRBD2 matches at 8 bases. Germline V lookup: CDR1 LNHDA, CDR2 SQIVND (reference sequence). CDR3 length: 13 amino acids. V was clipped by 5 bases and J by 6 bases; unmatched bases: 3.

Only one count was recorded for this clone. The rearrangement joins TRBV18 to TRBJ1-1; the match to TRBD1 covers 8 bases. The CDR3 loop spans 16 amino acids. Trimming cost V 2 bases and J 0 bases; bases outside gene matches: 5. Germline V gene data show CDR1 as KGHSH and CDR2 as LQKENI. The CDR3 loop is CASSPTGTGMNTEAFF. The CDR3 DNA reads TGTGCCAGCTCACCAACCGGGACAGGCATGAACACTGAAGCTTTCTTT.

The chain links TRBV7-2 to TRBJ1-2, with D possibly being TRBD1 (5 bases). Looked up from germline, CDR1 is SGHTA and CDR2 is FQGNSA. CDR3 length equals 13 residues. V lost 4 bases to trimming and J lost 5 bases, with 11 bases between them. The CDR3 DNA reads TGTGCCAGCAGCTCAGCGGGGCTTTATGGCTACACCTTC. It is translated as CASSSAGLYGYTF.

The chain couples TRBV14 to TRBJ2-5; a possible D gene is TRBD1 (7 bases). Trimming took off 1 base at V and 5 bases at J, with 11 bases between the two ends. Germline loops: CDR1 SGHDN, CDR2 FVKESK. CDR3 length: 14 residues. This chain's CDR3 is CASSQATGRETQYF. The CDR3 nucleotides read TGTGCCAGCAGCCAAGCGACAGGGAGGGAGACCCAGTACTTC. The full variable domain, completed using reference TRBV14 and TRBJ2-5, is EAGVTQFPSHSVIEKGQTVTLRCDPISGHDNLYWYRRVMGKEIKFLLHFVKESKQDESGMPNNRFLAERTGGTYSTLKVQPAELEDSGVYFCASSQATGRETQYFGPGTRLLVL.

V and J are TRBV15 and TRBJ1-1, with TRBD1 as a possible D gene (5 bases). Per the germline V gene, CDR1 is LNHNV and CDR2 is YYDKDF (reference sequence). Trimming left V 2 bases short and J 3 bases short, with 16 bases between. This CDR3 is 16 amino acids long. DNA for the CDR3: TGTGCCACCAGCAGACTAATATCACAGGATGACACTGAAGCTTTCTTT. It specifies CATSRLISQDDTEAFF.

The genes are TRBV28 and TRBJ2-4, with D possibly TRBD1 on 6 matching bases. Trimming pared 8 bases from V and 4 bases from J, leaving 15 bases between. This CDR3 has 14 residues. Looked up from germline, CDR1 is MDHEN and CDR2 is SYDVKM. CDR3 in DNA: TGTGCCAGCCTGGGGACACCTCCGAAAAACATTCAGTACTTC. Translation gives CASLGTPPKNIQYF.

V gene TRBV2 combines with J gene TRBJ1-5; possible D gene TRBD1, 5 bases. V dropped 6 bases and J dropped 6 bases, with 21 bases sitting between them. The CDR3 consists of 16 residues. Per the germline V gene, CDR1 is SNHLY and CDR2 is FYNNEI. For the CDR3, the DNA is TGTGCCAGCAGCAGGGCGGGGGGAATGGGGTCTCAGCCCCAGCATTTT. Residues: CASSRAGGMGSQPQHF.

The rearrangement joins TRBV30 to TRBJ1-5; tentatively, D is TRBD1 (6 bases). Trimming took 3 bases from V and 6 from J, leaving 12 bases between them. This CDR3 spans 13 amino acids. CDR1 GTSNPN and CDR2 SVGIG come from the germline V gene (reference sequence). The CDR3 reads CAWSGQGSQPQHF. The CDR3 DNA is TGTGCCTGGAGCGGGCAGGGGAGTCAGCCCCAGCATTTT.

The rearrangement links TRBV5-4 to TRBJ1-2; D is unresolved. Germline V gene sequence: CDR1 SGHNT, CDR2 YYREEE (reference sequence). The CDR3 covers 15 residues. V was shortened by 4 bases and J by 6 bases, with 19 bases between the two germline ends. In nucleotides, the CDR3 is TGTGCCAGCAGCCGTACCACACAAGGAGGACATGGCTACACCTTC. It translates to CASSRTTQGGHGYTF.

V usage is TRBV18 and J usage is TRBJ1-1; TRBD1 matches 7 bases. The V segment lost 4 bases and the J segment 2 bases; nucleotides outside the gene matches: 4. The CDR3 is made up of 14 amino acids. CDR1 and CDR2 (germline): KGHSH, LQKENI. The CDR3 loop reads CASSQQGLNTEAFF. CDR3 nucleotides: TGTGCCAGCTCACAACAGGGGTTAAACACTGAAGCTTTCTTT.

The V call is TRBV28, the J call TRBJ2-7; 7 nucleotides line up with TRBD1. The CDR3 is 15 amino acids. V lost 11 bases to trimming and J lost 2 bases; unmatched junction nucleotides: 15. Germline V CDR1 and CDR2: MDHEN, SYDVKM. The CDR3 here is CASHPSGDRTYEQYF. The CDR3 DNA reads TGTGCCTCCCACCCTTCCGGGGACAGAACCTACGAGCAGTACTTC.

This chain connects TRBV12-3 or TRBV12-4 to TRBJ1-5; possibly TRBD1 for D (6 bases). Trimming cost V 4 bases and J 7 bases, with 11 bases left between them. The CDR3 sequence is 13 residues long. CDR3 in DNA: TGTGCCAGCAGTTGGACAGAGTCGCAGCCCCAGCATTTT. It codes for CASSWTESQPQHF.

This rearrangement joins TRBV6-6 to TRBJ1-1; D may be TRBD1 (5 bases). V lost 6 bases and J 6 bases, leaving 17 bases between the germline ends. There are 14 residues in the CDR3. Per the germline V gene, CDR1 is MNHNY and CDR2 is SVGAGI (reference sequence). For the CDR3, the DNA is TGTGCCAGCAGCCCGGGGGGGGAAGACTCTGAAGCTTTCTTT. This encodes CASSPGGEDSEAFF.

The V gene is TRBV3-1 (or the pseudogene TRBV3-2), the J gene TRBJ1-2, with no clear D. V lost 1 base and J 8 bases, leaving 20 bases between the germline ends. The CDR3 is 16 residues long. Germline-derived CDR1 and CDR2 are LGHDT and YNNKEL (reference sequence). CDR3 in amino acids: CASSQVLGGARGGYTF. The CDR3 DNA reads TGTGCCAGCAGCCAAGTCCTAGGCGGAGCCCGAGGGGGCTACACCTTC.

This clone was found a few times. J is TRBJ1-5 and V is TRBV2, with 12 positions matching TRBD1. Germline loops: CDR1 SNHLY, CDR2 FYNNEI. The trim removed 4 bases at V and 1 base at J, leaving 2 bases unmatched. This CDR3 comprises 16 residues. The CDR3 region is CASSGDRGQSNQPQHF. The CDR3, as DNA: TGTGCCAGCAGTGGGGACAGGGGGCAGAGCAATCAGCCCCAGCATTTT.

The chain carries TRBV28 and TRBJ2-5; 11 bases map to TRBD2. The CDR3 runs to 17 residues. V lost 5 bases to trimming and J lost 4 bases; unmatched junction nucleotides: 12. CDR1 MDHEN and CDR2 SYDVKM come from the germline V gene. The CDR3, as DNA: TGTGCCAGCAGTGGTGAGGTAGCGGGAGGGCGGAGAGAGACCCAGTACTTC. Translation: CASSGEVAGGRRETQYF.

The chain carries TRBV2 and TRBJ1-4; D possibly corresponds to TRBD1 (6 bases). CDR3 size: 13 residues. Between the trimmed V and J ends, which lost 8 bases and 5 bases, there was a span of 12 bases. The germline gives CDR1 SNHLY, CDR2 FYNNEI. The CDR3 sequence: CASATGPNEKLFF. DNA of the CDR3: TGTGCCAGCGCGACAGGCCCCAATGAAAAACTGTTTTTT.

This clone has just one count. The chain uses TRBV5-1 and TRBJ2-5, with 10 bases matching TRBD2. The CDR3 consists of 15 residues. Germline values: CDR1 SGHRS, CDR2 YFSETQ. The ends lost 0 bases at V and 4 bases at J; junction bases unmatched: 3. In DNA, the CDR3 is TGCGCCAGCAGCTTGGTTACTAGCGGGATAGAGACCCAGTACTTC. Its protein is CASSLVTSGIETQYF.

This clone was observed once. Other DNA sequences in the same sample also yield this CDR3. This CDR3 is CASSLLAGNNEQFF. The CDR3 DNA follows: TGCGCCAGCAGCTTGCTAGCGGGCAATAATGAGCAGTTCTTC. The chain is built from TRBV5-1 and TRBJ2-1; 8 bases are shared with TRBD2. CDR1 and CDR2 from the germline V gene are SGHRS and YFSETQ. The junction had 4 bases not matched to a gene; V was cut back by 1 base and J by 7 bases. This CDR3 is built from 14 residues.

The rearrangement uses TRBV5-4 and TRBJ2-3; weak D call: TRBD2 (6 bases). Germline CDR1 is SGHNT and CDR2 is YYREEE (reference sequence). V gave up 4 bases and J gave up 2 bases, with 14 bases separating them. This CDR3 region has 15 residues. The CDR3 region has the DNA TGTGCCAGCAGCGGAGGAGGGACCCCCACAGATACGCAGTATTTT. Translation gives CASSGGGTPTDTQYF.

V gene TRBV5-5 combines with J gene TRBJ2-5; 11 nucleotides match TRBD2. V shed 1 base, J shed 5 bases, and the junction held 4 bases outside the gene matches. CDR1 is SGHKS and CDR2 is YYEKEE in the germline V gene (reference sequence). This CDR3 spans 15 amino acids. The CDR3 DNA reads TGTGCCAGCAGCTTGAACCTAGCGGGAGGCGAGACCCAGTACTTC. Protein product: CASSLNLAGGETQYF.

The chain joins TRBV19 to TRBJ2-1, with TRBD2 identical over 11 bases. Germline CDR1 and CDR2: LNHDA and SQIVND (reference sequence). Losses at the gene ends were 3 bases for V and 2 bases for J; bases not matched to a gene: 3. CDR3 length equals 16 residues. CDR3 coding DNA: TGTGCCAGTAGTATCAGACTAGCGGGACCCTACAATGAGCAGTTCTTC. It codes for CASSIRLAGPYNEQFF.

A single count supports this clone. The CDR3, as DNA: TGTGCCAGCAGCCAGCTAGGGGCGGGAGGGGGTAATGAGCAGTTCTTC. Protein product: CASSQLGAGGGNEQFF. The chain couples TRBV4-2 to TRBJ2-1; 9 nucleotides match TRBD2. Germline CDR1 is LGHNA and CDR2 is YNFKEQ. V gave up 3 bases and J gave up 7 bases; unmatched junction bases: 10. The CDR3 runs to 16 residues.